This is a list of T cell receptor beta chains from one sample in a study of technical replicates of blood from several donors. Repertoires were generated with immunoSEQ multiplex PCR, while TCRdb's copy carries only in-frame clones and drops some. The table shows 53,000 or so clones, with about 82% occurring only once. Sequencing was done on a sample of PBMCs. Receptors were obtained from a human donor in good health. Some clones in this sample may be carry-over from other donors' samples. Both conserved end residues are part of each CDR3. Each record gives: CDR3 DNA, CDR3 protein, V gene, D gene, clone size, J gene. The D gene is left open where the match is weak. Size is stated for part of the rows, as once, few or many counts, or as a class when the clone is expanded.

TGCAGCGCGGGACAGGGCAATAATTCACCCCTCCACTTT	CSAGQGNNSPLHF	TRBV29-1	TRBD1	.	TRBJ1-6
TGTGCCATCAGTGGGGACAGACTTTCTAACTATGGCTACACCTTC	CAISGDRLSNYGYTF	TRBV10-3	TRBD1	.	TRBJ1-2
TGTGCCAGCAGCTTAACACAGGGAATCCACGAGCAGTACTTC	CASSLTQGIHEQYF	TRBV7-2	.	.	TRBJ2-7
TGTGCCAGCAGCCCTGGCGTACAGTACGAGCAGTACTTC	CASSPGVQYEQYF	TRBV5-6	.	.	TRBJ2-7
TGTGCCAGCAGCACAGACAGGGCTCCCTACGAGCAGTACTTC	CASSTDRAPYEQYF	TRBV4-2	TRBD1	.	TRBJ2-7
TGTGCCATCAGTGAGCTCATGCGGACTAGCGGGGGGAACGAGCAGTACTTC	CAISELMRTSGGNEQYF	TRBV10-3	TRBD2	.	TRBJ2-7
TGTGCCAGCAGCTTAGGCCAGGGGAGCACAGATACGCAGTATTTT	CASSLGQGSTDTQYF	TRBV5-6	.	.	TRBJ2-3
TGTGCCAGTAGTCAGCAGGGGGCAAATGGCTACACCTTC	CASSQQGANGYTF	TRBV19	TRBD1	.	TRBJ1-2
TGTGCCAGCAGCAGACAGGGCAATCAGCCCCAGCATTTT	CASSRQGNQPQHF	TRBV5-6	.	.	TRBJ1-5
TGTGCCAGCAGCAGGGAAACAGGGGGCTTCAACGAGCAGTACTTC	CASSRETGGFNEQYF	TRBV5-4	TRBD1	.	TRBJ2-7
TGTGCCATCAGGAGGGAGGGGTCTTACGAGCAGTACTTC	CAIRREGSYEQYF	TRBV10-3	TRBD2	.	TRBJ2-7
TGTGCCAGCAGCTACGCCCAGGGGAACTATGGCTACACCTTC	CASSYAQGNYGYTF	TRBV9	.	.	TRBJ1-2
TGTGCCAGCAGGATAGGACAGCCCACTGAAGCTTTCTTT	CASRIGQPTEAFF	TRBV2	.	once	TRBJ1-1
TGTGCCCCGGGGGGCTACACCTTC	CAPGGYTF	TRBV7-9	.	few	TRBJ1-2
TGTGCCAGCAGTGAGCCGGGACTGTACTTC	CASSEPGLYF	TRBV2	.	.	TRBJ2-7
TGTGCCAGCGGTACAGGGAGAAACACTGAAGCTTTCTTT	CASGTGRNTEAFF	TRBV25-1	.	.	TRBJ1-1
TGTGCCAGCAGTCTTCGGAATGAGCAGTTCTTC	CASSLRNEQFF	TRBV6-5	.	.	TRBJ2-1
TGCGCCAGCAGCCCAGTGGTCGCAGATACGCAGTATTTT	CASSPVVADTQYF	TRBV4-1	.	.	TRBJ2-3
TGTGCCAGCAGCTTAGCGGGACAGGGATCTTACGAGCAGTACTTC	CASSLAGQGSYEQYF	TRBV7-9	TRBD1	.	TRBJ2-7
TGTGCCAGCAAGGGGGCTAACTATGGCTACACCTTC	CASKGANYGYTF	TRBV6-5	.	.	TRBJ1-2
TGTGCCAGCCAACAGTCGGAACAATACGAGCAGTACTTC	CASQQSEQYEQYF	TRBV2	.	.	TRBJ2-7
TGTGCCAGCAGCTTCCGGACAGGAGGGGATACGCAGTATTTT	CASSFRTGGDTQYF	TRBV5-6	.	.	TRBJ2-3
TGTGCCAGCAGTTACGGAAGGGAGGGGATCGAGCAGTACTTC	CASSYGREGIEQYF	TRBV6-6	TRBD2	.	TRBJ2-7
TGTGCCAGCAGCCAAGGGACTAGCGGGAGGGCAGAGACCCAGTACTTC	CASSQGTSGRAETQYF	TRBV4-2	TRBD2	.	TRBJ2-5
TGTGCCAGCAGTCCGGGACAGGGGATCCACAATGAGCAGTTCTTC	CASSPGQGIHNEQFF	TRBV2	TRBD1	.	TRBJ2-1
TGTGCCAGCAGTTCCCATGGGGGCGTTGGCTACACCTTC	CASSSHGGVGYTF	TRBV6-1	.	.	TRBJ1-2
TGTGCCAGCCCGGGACAGGGAAATTCACCCCTCCACTTT	CASPGQGNSPLHF	TRBV5-6	TRBD1	.	TRBJ1-6
TGTGCCAGCAGCCTTAGCTACACCGGGGAGCTGTTTTTT	CASSLSYTGELFF	TRBV6-4	.	.	TRBJ2-2
TGTGCCAGCAGCACACCGTCGCAGGGGCTTAGTTCACCCCTCCACTTT	CASSTPSQGLSSPLHF	TRBV7-2	.	.	TRBJ1-6
TGTGCCAGCAGCCCGCGCGTTACTAGCGGGGTATCCTACGAGCAGTACTTC	CASSPRVTSGVSYEQYF	TRBV7-2	TRBD2	.	TRBJ2-7
TGTGCCAGTAGTATAGAACAGGGATATGGCTACACCTTC	CASSIEQGYGYTF	TRBV19	.	.	TRBJ1-2
TGTGCCAGCAGCTTAGGACTAGCGGGAGCTTTTTACGAGCAGTACTTC	CASSLGLAGAFYEQYF	TRBV7-8	TRBD2	.	TRBJ2-7
TGTGCCAGCAGCTTAGCCCCCTTGGGGGGAGCGGGGAATCAGCCCCAGCATTTT	CASSLAPLGGAGNQPQHF	TRBV7-6	.	.	TRBJ1-5
TGTGCCAGCTCACCTCAGGAGGGTGCTGGAAACACCATATATTTT	CASSPQEGAGNTIYF	TRBV18	.	.	TRBJ1-3
TGCAGCGCCACTGGGGACAGGGGTGGCTACACCTTC	CSATGDRGGYTF	TRBV29-1	TRBD1	.	TRBJ1-2
TGCGCCAGCAGCCAGACATCTACCGGGACTAGCGGCCAAGAGACCCAGTACTTC	CASSQTSTGTSGQETQYF	TRBV4-1	TRBD2	.	TRBJ2-5
TGTGCCAGCAGCACCGGCGGGGGGAATCAGCCCCAGCATTTT	CASSTGGGNQPQHF	TRBV9	.	.	TRBJ1-5
TGTGCCAGCAGCGTAGAGCATGTCGCTAGCCAGATCTTC	CASSVEHVASQIF	TRBV9	.	.	TRBJ2-1
TGCGCCAGCAGCTTGCCCGGGGAAAGTTCACCCCTCCACTTT	CASSLPGESSPLHF	TRBV5-1	.	.	TRBJ1-6
TGCGCCAGCAGCCAAGATTGGAGGGTAAGGAACACTGAAGCTTTCTTT	CASSQDWRVRNTEAFF	TRBV4-3	.	.	TRBJ1-1
TGTGCCAGTAGTCCCCTGCAGTCAGGGCAACTGTTTTTT	CASSPLQSGQLFF	TRBV19	.	.	TRBJ1-4
TGTGCCAGCAGAACAGGGCCTGGGGTCTATGGCTACACCTTC	CASRTGPGVYGYTF	TRBV2	.	few	TRBJ1-2
TGTGCCAGCATATCCAGGGGCGGAAACACCATATATTTT	CASISRGGNTIYF	TRBV6-5	.	once	TRBJ1-3
TGTGCCAGCAGAGCGGGGACCCCAGATACGCAGTATTTT	CASRAGTPDTQYF	TRBV7-2	TRBD2	.	TRBJ2-3
TGTGCCACCGGCAGGGCGAAACAGAACACTGAAGCTTTCTTT	CATGRAKQNTEAFF	TRBV2	.	.	TRBJ1-1
TGTGCCAGCAGTTTCACAACCTTAATGACAGGGACTAACTATGGCTACACCTTC	CASSFTTLMTGTNYGYTF	TRBV27	TRBD1	.	TRBJ1-2
TGTGCCAGCAGCTCCCTTAGATTGCTCGCGGTCACAGATACGCAGTATTTT	CASSSLRLLAVTDTQYF	TRBV11-1	.	.	TRBJ2-3
TGTGCCAGCAGCCCGCGGGAGGGGAACACCGGGGAGCTGTTTTTT	CASSPREGNTGELFF	TRBV5-4	TRBD2	.	TRBJ2-2
TGTGCCAGCAGCCTTCGGGGATCTGGGGACAATGAGCAGTTCTTC	CASSLRGSGDNEQFF	TRBV9	.	few	TRBJ2-1
TGTGCCACCAGCAAGGGACAGTTAAATTCACCCCTCCACTTT	CATSKGQLNSPLHF	TRBV15	TRBD1	few	TRBJ1-6
TGTGCCAGCAGCTTCGGGGGGGCCGGGAACGAGCAGTACTTC	CASSFGGAGNEQYF	TRBV7-8	TRBD2	.	TRBJ2-7
TGTGCCAGCAGCCCTACAGGGGTCTGGCGGAATGAGCAGTTCTTC	CASSPTGVWRNEQFF	TRBV11-2	TRBD1	.	TRBJ2-1
TGCGCCAGCAGCCAAGGGCTGCGGGGGGCCTCGACCGAGCAGTACTTC	CASSQGLRGASTEQYF	TRBV4-1	TRBD2	.	TRBJ2-7
TGTGCCAGCAGCAGATCACAGGGAAGCTATGGCTACACCTTC	CASSRSQGSYGYTF	TRBV7-2	.	.	TRBJ1-2
TGTGCCAGCAGCTTGACAGGAAACACTGAAGCTTTCTTT	CASSLTGNTEAFF	TRBV5-8	.	.	TRBJ1-1
TGTGCCAGCAGCGTAGCCCGGCGTCCGGGTGGAAACACCATATATTTT	CASSVARRPGGNTIYF	TRBV9	.	.	TRBJ1-3
TGTGCCAGCAGTGAAGGAGTACAGATGAACACTGAAGCTTTCTTT	CASSEGVQMNTEAFF	TRBV6-1	.	.	TRBJ1-1